This TCR beta chain is drawn from a study of T-cell reconstitution after alpha-beta-depleted transplantation in children. During its preparation, the TCRbeta library received unique molecular identifiers. In TCRdb, the PCR reads were re-called with MiXCR into one record per CDR3 protein. Here the sample spans roughly 200,000 distinct CDR3 sequences, roughly 9% being singletons. Germline trimming cut 5 bases from V and 8 bases from J; bases unmatched to any gene: 11. The length of the CDR3 is 16 residues. This clonotype was detected a few times. This receptor was identified in a human donor who donated a stem cell graft to a child with acute lymphoblastic leukemia. Sequencing was performed on PBMCs from the stem cell graft donor, taken from the stem cell graft. The V call is TRBV12-3 or TRBV12-4, the J call TRBJ1-6, with 8 nucleotides matching TRBD1. The CDR3 coding sequence is TGTGCCAGCAGTCCGGGACAGGCGCTTAGTTATTCACCCCTCCACTTT. Its protein is CASSPGQALSYSPLHF.